These 4 T cell receptor beta chains originate from one sample sequenced in a study of shared clonotypes between healthy human individuals. Profiling relied on immunoSEQ multiplex PCR, and the TCRdb table lists in-frame clones only, not all of them. The data hold a few million clones, with more than 90% observed a single time. The sequencing sample was made of naive CD4+ T cells sorted from blood. Subset: CD45RA+ positively selected. The source of these receptors is a man aged 18 to 30 in good health.

This chain connects TRBV7-9 to TRBJ2-7; either TRBD1 or TRBD2 may supply D (5 bases each). V lost 4 bases and J lost 5, with 15 bases in between. The CDR3 length is 14 residues. Germline CDR1 is SEHNR and CDR2 is FQNEAQ (reference sequence). This CDR3 reads CASSSPGPFNEQYF. The CDR3 nucleotides read TGTGCCAGCAGCTCCCCGGGACCGTTCAACGAGCAGTACTTC.

The V gene is TRBV30, the J gene TRBJ2-1; maybe TRBD2 (5 bases). This CDR3 spans 12 amino acids. V was trimmed by 5 bases and J by 3 bases, leaving 8 bases between them. CDR1 GTSNPN and CDR2 SVGIG come from the germline V gene (reference sequence). CDR3 DNA: TGTGCCTGGTGTAGCGTCTACAATGAGCAGTTCTTC. It is translated as CAWCSVYNEQFF.

With respect to this clone: This sample includes further DNA sequences coding for the same CDR3. The J gene is TRBJ1-2, the V gene TRBV28, with 8 nucleotides matching TRBD1. Germline V gene data show CDR1 as MDHEN and CDR2 as SYDVKM. The V and J ends lost 5 bases and 6 bases, in that order; junction bases with no gene match: 8. The CDR3 covers 14 residues. The CDR3 sequence is CASSPSDRGHGYTF. The CDR3 DNA sequence: TGTGCCAGCAGTCCCTCCGACAGGGGACATGGCTACACCTTC.

The CDR3: CASSEGAGINSPLHF. CDR3 nucleotide sequence: TGTGCCAGCAGTGAAGGGGCAGGGATTAATTCACCCCTCCACTTT. V gene TRBV2 combines with J gene TRBJ1-6, with D possibly TRBD1 on 5 matching bases. There are 15 residues in the CDR3. From germline, CDR1 is SNHLY and CDR2 FYNNEI. V gave up 1 base and J gave up 6 bases, with 10 bases separating them. The full variable domain, in which reference TRBV2 and TRBJ1-6 provide the parts outside the CDR3, is EPEVTQTPSHQVTQMGQEVILRCVPISNHLYFYWYRQILGQKVEFLVSFYNNEISEKSEIFDDQFSVERPDGSNFTLKIRSTKLEDSAMYFCASSEGAGINSPLHFGNGTRLTVT.